These 25 T cell receptor beta chains were sequenced from one sample in a study of T cells after yellow fever vaccination. TCRdb ran MiXCR on the 5' RACE reads and lists one entry per CDR3 protein. The data hold 300,000 to 350,000 distinct CDR3 sequences, with roughly 4.3% observed a single time. This specimen was PBMCs, taken 5 days after the yellow fever booster vaccination. All receptors come from a man between 18 and 35 years old who received the YFV17D yellow fever vaccine.

This clonotype occurred a few times. V is TRBV29-1 and J is TRBJ2-5; D gene ambiguous. The V gene's germline CDR1 is SQVTM and CDR2 ANQGSEA. The CDR3 is made up of 13 amino acids. The ends were cut back, 2 bases at V and 1 base at J, with 8 bases in the middle. CDR3 in amino acids: CSVERQPQETQYF. CDR3 nucleotides: TGCAGCGTTGAAAGGCAGCCCCAAGAGACCCAGTACTTC.

This clonotype was picked up many times. This sequence joins TRBV5-1 and TRBJ2-5; perhaps TRBD1 as D (6 bases). The CDR3 extends over 16 amino acids. V shed 4 bases and J shed 5 bases, with 21 bases lying between them. Per the germline V gene, CDR1 is SGHRS and CDR2 is YFSETQ. This CDR3 is CASSEGRGQMTETQYF. In nucleotides, the CDR3 is TGCGCCAGCAGCGAAGGCCGAGGACAGATGACGGAGACCCAGTACTTC. Full variable domain (rest looked up from reference TRBV5-1 and TRBJ2-5): KAGVTQTPRYLIKTRGQQVTLSCSPISGHRSVSWYQQTPGQGLQFLFEYFSETQRNKGNFPGRFSGRQFSNSRSEMNVSTLELGDSALYLCASSEGRGQMTETQYFGPGTRLLVL.

The rearrangement uses TRBV6-2 or TRBV6-3 and TRBJ2-3, with TRBD2 as a possible D gene (6 bases). The germline V gene encodes CDR1 MNHEY and CDR2 SVGEGT. The CDR3 is 13 residues long. Trimming removed 2 bases from V and 13 bases from J, with 16 bases in between. This chain's CDR3 is CASSYKRTTKKYF. The CDR3 bases are TGTGCCAGCAGTTACAAGAGGACTACTAAGAAGTATTTT.

The V gene is TRBV12-3 or TRBV12-4, the J gene TRBJ2-1; a possible D gene is TRBD2 (6 bases). The V and J ends lost 2 bases and 5 bases respectively, with 13 bases between them. The CDR3 is made up of 15 amino acids. CDR3 sequence (DNA): TGTGCCAGCAGTTTACTGGGACTTTCCCACAATGAGCAGTTCTTC. It codes for CASSLLGLSHNEQFF.

This clonotype was seen ten or more times. The chain employs TRBV7-8 and TRBJ1-5; 9 positions agree with TRBD1. The CDR3 contains 16 residues. Germline V gene sequence: CDR1 SGHVS, CDR2 FQNEAQ. The V and J ends lost 5 bases and 7 bases, in that order; junction bases with no gene match: 12. The CDR3 reads CASSPLGQGVSQPQHF. CDR3 sequence (DNA): TGTGCCAGCAGCCCTTTGGGACAGGGAGTAAGCCAGCCCCAGCATTTT.

The chain recombines TRBV5-1 with TRBJ1-5; 7 bases align to TRBD1. J was trimmed by 4 bases and V by 4 bases; bases with no gene match: 5. The germline CDR1 and CDR2 sequences are SGHRS and YFSETQ. The CDR3 length is 14 residues. The CDR3 loop reads CASSPTGTNQPQHF. The CDR3 DNA is TGCGCCAGCAGCCCGACAGGGACAAATCAGCCCCAGCATTTT.

The chain recombines TRBV11-2 with TRBJ2-3, with TRBD2 identical over 7 bases. Germline values: CDR1 SGHAT, CDR2 FQNNGV. Trimming took 1 base from V and 5 from J; bases not matched to a gene: 3. CDR3 length: 14 amino acids. This CDR3 is CASSLGAGRDTQYF. CDR3 nucleotide sequence: TGTGCCAGCAGCTTAGGAGCGGGGAGAGATACGCAGTATTTT.

This clonotype showed up many times. This rearrangement joins TRBV4-3 to TRBJ1-4; D gene ambiguous. The germline V and J ends were trimmed by 4 bases and 0 bases, with 9 bases remaining between them. In germline, CDR1 is LGHNA, CDR2 YSLEER. This CDR3 is 15 amino acids long. The CDR3 loop reads CASSLDGATNEKLFF. CDR3 DNA sequence: TGCGCCAGCAGCCTGGACGGAGCAACTAATGAAAAACTGTTTTTT.

V is TRBV19 and J is TRBJ1-5, with a possible D match to TRBD1 (5 bases). Germline V gene lookup returns CDR1 LNHDA and CDR2 SQIVND (reference sequence). The V gene lost 6 bases and the J gene lost 6 bases, with 15 bases spanning the gap. This CDR3 is built from 14 residues. Here the CDR3 DNA reads TGTGCCAGTAGGGCGGGACCGATGGTTCAGCCCCAGCATTTT. Amino acids: CASRAGPMVQPQHF.

This clonotype showed up many times. V gene TRBV7-8 combines with J gene TRBJ2-1; 11 nucleotides agree with TRBD1. The CDR3 has 19 residues. From germline, CDR1 is SGHVS and CDR2 FQNEAQ. The J segment lost 7 bases and the V segment lost 1 base, leaving 15 bases of the junction unmatched. The CDR3 DNA reads as TGTGCCAGCAGCTTAGTTTCGGACAGGGGGCTAAAAGTCCTTAATGAGCAGTTCTTC. This codes for CASSLVSDRGLKVLNEQFF.

This clonotype was detected many times. The chain links TRBV20-1 to TRBJ1-5; maybe TRBD1 (6 bases). Looked up from germline, CDR1 is DFQATT and CDR2 is SNEGSKA (reference sequence). This CDR3 comprises 15 residues. The V end lost 6 bases, the J end lost 7 bases, and 22 bases lay between the germline ends. DNA for the CDR3: TGCAGTGCACCATCTGGGGACATTGGGTACCAGCCCCAGCATTTT. Translation gives CSAPSGDIGYQPQHF.

About this clonotype: This could be a read error, since a much larger clone is one nucleotide away. CDR3 region: CASSRSEQFF. CDR3 nucleotides: TGTGCCAGCAGCCGGAGTGAGCAGTTCTTC. This sequence joins TRBV3-2 and TRBJ2-1. TRBV3-2 is reported as a pseudogene. The CDR3 spans 10 residues.

The chain employs TRBV4-3 and TRBJ2-2, with 10 positions matching TRBD2. Germline CDR1 reads LGHNA; CDR2 reads YSLEER. The V segment lost 4 bases and the J segment 4 bases; nucleotides outside the gene matches: 6. The CDR3 consists of 16 residues. CDR3 loop: CASSPAGTSATGELFF. The CDR3 region has the DNA TGCGCCAGCAGCCCTGCTGGGACTAGCGCCACCGGGGAGCTGTTTTTT.

The chain combines TRBV5-1 with TRBJ2-1, with D tentatively TRBD1 or TRBD2 (6 bases each). The V and J ends lost 2 bases and 6 bases respectively, with 15 bases between them. Germline V CDR1 and CDR2: SGHRS, YFSETQ. CDR3 length equals 15 residues. The CDR3 DNA follows: TGCGCCAGCAGCTTTAACGGGGGCCCTGCCAATGAGCAGTTCTTC. Encoded protein: CASSFNGGPANEQFF.

In its sample, this clonotype was seen many times. The chain has TRBV7-2 and TRBJ2-5; D is perhaps TRBD2 (5 bases). V lost 3 bases and J lost 5, with 13 bases in between. Germline V gene sequence: CDR1 SGHTA, CDR2 FQGNSA. This CDR3 contains 14 residues. This CDR3 reads CASSFNPSGETQYF. The CDR3 DNA is TGTGCCAGCAGCTTTAATCCCTCGGGGGAGACCCAGTACTTC.

This clonotype was picked up many times. V and J are TRBV5-1 and TRBJ1-1, with D possibly being TRBD1 (6 bases). This CDR3 has 14 residues. Germline V gene data show CDR1 as SGHRS and CDR2 as YFSETQ. The V gene lost 4 bases and the J gene lost 5 bases, with 15 bases spanning the gap. The CDR3 DNA sequence: TGCGCCAGCAGCCCCAGAGGGGGGAGGACTGAAGCTTTCTTT. It encodes CASSPRGGRTEAFF.

The V call is TRBV9, the J call TRBJ2-3; no reliable D call. The CDR3 has 14 residues. CDR1 SGDLS and CDR2 YYNGEE come from the germline V gene. With 0 bases removed from V and 7 bases from J, the gap between germline ends came to 12 bases. CDR3 coding DNA: TGTGCCAGCAGCGTAGCCCATGGCAGTTATACGCAGTATTTT. Amino acids: CASSVAHGSYTQYF.

The chain carries TRBV12-3 or TRBV12-4 and TRBJ2-5, with D unresolved. V dropped 4 bases and J dropped 5 bases, with 8 bases sitting between them. CDR3 length equals 12 residues. The CDR3 loop reads CASSYAGETQYF. The CDR3, as DNA: TGTGCCAGCAGTTATGCCGGGGAGACCCAGTACTTC.

The chain's CDR3 is CASSLSRWNTEAFF. For the CDR3, the DNA is TGTGCCAGCAGCTTAAGCCGTTGGAACACTGAAGCTTTCTTT. The V call is TRBV7-2, the J call TRBJ1-1; D call uncertain. The CDR3 is 14 amino acids. CDR1 and CDR2 from the germline V gene are SGHTA and FQGNSA. V was trimmed by 2 bases and J by 1 base, leaving 8 bases between them.

The table lists this clonotype with a few counts. V and J are TRBV7-9 and TRBJ2-3; TRBD2 aligns across 10 bases. Trimming cost V 1 base and J 5 bases; bases outside gene matches: 3. CDR3 size: 15 residues. Germline CDR1 and CDR2: SEHNR and FQNEAQ (reference sequence). The CDR3 reads CASSLELAGKDTQYF. Written as DNA, the CDR3 is TGTGCCAGCAGCTTAGAACTAGCGGGGAAAGATACGCAGTATTTT.

This chain connects TRBV28 to TRBJ2-3; 8 bases are a match to TRBD1. Germline V CDR1 and CDR2: MDHEN, SYDVKM. This CDR3 comprises 15 residues. Trimming cost V 5 bases and J 5 bases; bases outside gene matches: 9. The CDR3 sequence: CASSGDRLRLDTQYF. The CDR3 DNA reads as TGTGCCAGCAGTGGGGACAGGCTAAGGTTAGATACGCAGTATTTT. Based on the CDR3 plus reference TRBV28 and TRBJ2-3, the full variable domain is DVKVTQSSRYLVKRTGEKVFLECVQDMDHENMFWYRQDPGLGLRLIYFSYDVKMKEKGDIPEGYSVSREKKERFSLILESASTNQTSMYLCASSGDRLRLDTQYFGPGTRLTVL.

CDR3 residues: CASDWGSSLSYNEQFF. The CDR3 nucleotides are TGCGCCAGCGACTGGGGGAGTAGCCTCTCCTACAATGAGCAGTTCTTC. V gene TRBV5-1 combines with J gene TRBJ2-1, with D perhaps matching TRBD1 or TRBD2 (5 bases each). CDR3 length: 16 residues. Germline CDR1 SGHRS, CDR2 YFSETQ. The V end lost 7 bases, the J end lost 0 bases, and 17 bases lay between the germline ends.

This clonotype has just a few counts. This rearrangement joins TRBV7-2 to TRBJ2-2; tentative D call: TRBD1 (6 bases). V was shortened by 6 bases and J by 1 base, with 33 bases between the two germline ends. Germline values: CDR1 SGHTA, CDR2 FQGNSA. The CDR3 length is 22 residues. The CDR3 reads CASRGHSIQGSVPILNTGELFF. CDR3 DNA: TGTGCCAGCAGGGGTCATTCAATACAGGGTTCGGTGCCTATACTGAACACCGGGGAGCTGTTTTTT.

This clonotype was counted between two and nine times. Lacking the conserved final phenylalanine or tryptophan, this CDR3 likely reflects a read error. The DNA is left out, because the CDR3 cannot be placed on it with certainty; the CDR3 is given as TCRdb lists it. The J gene is TRBJ2-7, the V gene TRBV20-1; TRBD1, as called in the table, went unchecked against the DNA. The CDR3 is 11 amino acids long, termini counted. The germline V gene has CDR1 DFQATT and CDR2 SNEGSKA (reference sequence). The CDR3 is CSARDIGSRAH.

At least ten counts were recorded for this clonotype. In DNA, the CDR3 is TGTGCCAGCAGTCGAGGGGCTCTTGAAGCGTTCTTC. It encodes CASSRGALEAFF. The rearrangement uses TRBV12-3 or TRBV12-4 and TRBJ2-1; the D gene could be TRBD1 or TRBD2 (5 bases each). CDR3 length: 12 residues. V lost 5 bases and J 15 bases, leaving 17 bases between the germline ends.